One sample yielded the 30 T cell receptor beta chains listed below, sequenced in a study of T cells in women clearing cervical HPV infection. Clones were read by immunoSEQ multiplex PCR, and TCRdb kept only the in-frame ones, dropping some. Its clone listing holds some 40,000 clones. Sequenced: blood buffy coat. Every receptor here comes from a woman aged 18 to 75 with a cervical HPV16 infection that either progressed to CIN3+ or cleared (not recorded which).

Concerning this clone itself: The read comes to an end 3 residues before the CDR3 does, leaving the germline J gene to fill in the end. The chain employs TRBV6-2 or TRBV6-3 and TRBJ1-2; D perhaps matches TRBD1 (5 bases). There are 14 residues in the CDR3. Germline V gene sequence: CDR1 MNHEY, CDR2 SVGEGT. The CDR3 is CASRTPGSPWGYTF. The covered CDR3 bases are TGTGCCAGCAGGACCCCAGGGTCGCCTTGGGGC.

Concerning this clone: The read ends 3 residues before the CDR3 terminus; that terminus is restored from the germline J gene. The V call is TRBV5-5, the J call TRBJ2-5, with D perhaps TRBD2 (5 bases). Germline V lookup: CDR1 SGHKS, CDR2 YYEKEE (reference sequence). This CDR3 contains 14 residues. V lost 4 bases to trimming and J lost 2 bases, with 12 bases between them. The CDR3 bases that were read are TGTGCCAGCAGCCCCCCCGGGGTTCAAGAGACC. It is translated as CASSPPGVQET. The full CDR3 sequence reads CASSPPGVQETQYF.

For this clone: From the germline J gene comes the end of the CDR3, since the read stops 3 residues before it. V usage is TRBV18 and J usage is TRBJ1-4; D uncertain. The germline V gene encodes CDR1 KGHSH and CDR2 LQKENI. This CDR3 region has 13 residues. V was clipped by 9 bases and J by 8 bases, with 16 bases between them. CDR3 DNA (partial): TGTGCCAGTTCGACTGCGGAACGAGAAAAA. This codes for CASSTAEREK. The full CDR3 is CASSTAEREKLFF.

To note about this clone: The read is 3 residues too short to cover the CDR3 end, so that end is filled in from the germline J gene. V is TRBV10-3 and J is TRBJ2-7, with D tentatively TRBD1 (6 bases). Looked up from germline, CDR1 is ENHRY and CDR2 is SYGVKD. The CDR3 totals 13 residues. Between the trimmed V and J ends, which lost 5 bases and 5 bases, there was a span of 13 bases. The chain's CDR3 is CAISTGFEDEQYF. The covered CDR3 bases are TGTGCCATCAGTACAGGGTTTGAGGACGAG.

A remark on this clone: The read comes to an end 3 residues before the CDR3 does, leaving the germline J gene to fill in the end. Other DNA sequences from this sample encode an identical CDR3 as well. The chain combines TRBV19 with TRBJ2-7; D not certain. V dropped 3 bases and J dropped 3 bases, with 3 bases sitting between them. There are 11 residues in the CDR3. Per the germline V gene, CDR1 is LNHDA and CDR2 is SQIVND (reference sequence). The CDR3 region is CASSIGYEQYF. The CDR3 DNA, read in part, is TGTGCCAGTAGTATCGGCTACGAG.

A remark on this clone: The read finishes 3 residues shy of the CDR3 end, and the germline J gene is used to complete it. The rearrangement joins TRBV5-5 to TRBJ1-1, with TRBD1 matching 9 bases. J was trimmed by 5 bases and V by 1 base; bases with no gene match: 6. The germline CDR1 and CDR2 sequences are SGHKS and YYEKEE (reference sequence). The CDR3 length is 15 residues. The covered CDR3 bases are TGTGCCAGCAGCTTGAAGGGACAGGGTAGGACTGAA. Translated, it gives CASSLKGQGRTE. The full CDR3 protein is CASSLKGQGRTEAFF. The whole variable domain, filled in from reference TRBV5-5 and TRBJ1-1, reads DAGVTQSPTHLIKTRGQQVTLRCSPISGHKSVSWYQQVLGQGPQFIFQYYEKEERGRGNFPDRFSARQFPNYSSELNVNALLLGDSALYLCASSLKGQGRTEAFFGQGTRLTVV.

Concerning this clone itself: Read coverage stops 3 residues before the CDR3 terminus; the germline J gene supplies the remainder. The chain carries TRBV19 and TRBJ2-3, with D perhaps matching TRBD1 (6 bases). CDR3 length equals 14 residues. Germline V gives CDR1 LNHDA, CDR2 SQIVND (reference sequence). Trimming shortened V by 10 bases and J by 5 bases, and 19 bases separated the two germline ends. The CDR3 loop reads CATAVLDSQDTQYF. The part of the CDR3 DNA that was read is TGTGCCACCGCGGTCCTGGACAGCCAAGATACG.

Details on this clone: With the read ending 3 residues before the CDR3 end, the germline J gene is used to fill in that end. The rearrangement uses TRBV14 and TRBJ2-1; D is uncertain. CDR3 length: 13 amino acids. Germline-derived CDR1 and CDR2 are SGHDN and FVKESK. V shed 6 bases and J shed 7 bases, with 13 bases lying between them. CDR3 in amino acids: CASRVARSNEQFF. The covered CDR3 bases are TGTGCCAGCAGGGTTGCCCGGTCGAATGAG.

Notes on this clone: One end of the junction is discordant with germline, which a read error may explain. The sequence runs out 3 residues before the end of the CDR3; the remainder is reconstructed from the germline J gene. V and J are TRBV30 and TRBJ1-1; D may be TRBD1 (5 bases). The V gene's germline CDR1 is GTSNPN and CDR2 SVGIG (reference sequence). The CDR3 is 13 residues long. CDR3 in amino acids: CAWRPRKDTDAFF. The CDR3 bases that were read are TGTGCCTGGAGGCCCAGGAAGGACACTGAC.

About this clone itself: The read stops 3 residues short of the end of the CDR3; the missing end is completed from the germline J gene. This chain links TRBV7-2 with TRBJ1-5; 7 nucleotides line up with TRBD1. Trimming cost V 5 bases and J 6 bases; bases outside gene matches: 7. CDR3 size: 14 residues. Germline CDR1 SGHTA, CDR2 FQGNSA. The sequenced part of the CDR3 DNA is TGTGCCAGCAGCACGGGACAGATGGTTCAGCCC. Protein sequence: CASSTGQMVQP. The full-length CDR3 reads as CASSTGQMVQPQHF.

About this clone: The CDR3 is cut off 3 residues early in the read; its end comes from the germline J gene. The V call is TRBV12-3 or TRBV12-4, the J call TRBJ2-7; 8 nucleotides agree with TRBD1. The CDR3 loop spans 14 amino acids. Losses at the gene ends were 8 bases for V and 2 bases for J; bases not matched to a gene: 8. CDR3 amino acids: CASQIQGGPYEQYF. The CDR3 bases that were read are TGTGCCAGCCAAATACAGGGGGGCCCCTACGAG.

A note on this clone: The read halts 3 residues ahead of the CDR3 end, with the missing end drawn from the germline J gene. The chain recombines TRBV6-2 or TRBV6-3 with TRBJ1-1, with D perhaps matching TRBD1 (5 bases). The CDR3 length is 17 residues. Germline V CDR1 and CDR2: MNHEY, SVGEGT. The CDR3 bases that were read are TGTGCCAGCAGACCGGACAACCGACAAATCTCCATCACCGAA. Protein: CASRPDNRQISITE. The whole CDR3 reads CASRPDNRQISITEAFF.

Here the CDR3 reads CASSPWGGPAEAFF. The sequenced CDR3 bases are TGTGCCAGTAGCCCCTGGGGGGGGCCGGCTGAA. The gene calls are TRBV19 and TRBJ1-1; tentative D call: TRBD1 (6 bases). Read data end 3 residues before the CDR3 end; the end is taken from the germline J gene. Germline CDR1 is LNHDA and CDR2 is SQIVND (reference sequence). This CDR3 region has 14 residues. Between the trimmed V and J ends, which lost 6 bases and 6 bases, there was a span of 17 bases.

As to this clone: The junction departs from the called germline gene at one end, perhaps through a read error. The DNA ends 3 residues before the CDR3 does, and the rest of the CDR3 is filled in from the germline J gene. Distinct nucleotide sequences in the sample also encode this CDR3. The genes are TRBV30 and TRBJ1-3, with D perhaps TRBD1 (5 bases). CDR1 and CDR2 (germline): GTSNPN, SVGIG (reference sequence). CDR3 length: 13 residues. The CDR3 here is CAWSEAQENTIYF. Partial CDR3 DNA: TGTGCCTGGAGTGAAGCACAGGAAAACACG.

In regard to this clone: The read ends 3 residues shy of where the CDR3 ends; the end is completed using the germline J gene. This chain connects TRBV7-3 to TRBJ2-1; TRBD2 aligns across 8 bases. CDR1 SGHTA and CDR2 FQGTGA come from the germline V gene. This CDR3 has 15 residues. V lost 3 bases and J lost 5; bases outside the gene matches: 6. CDR3 protein: CASSFERGRNNEQFF. CDR3 bases read: TGTGCCAGCAGCTTCGAGCGGGGGAGGAACAATGAG.

As concerns this clone: Read coverage stops 3 residues before the CDR3 terminus; the germline J gene supplies the remainder. The chain is built from TRBV7-9 and TRBJ1-2; 8 bases match TRBD1. The CDR3 totals 15 residues. The germline CDR1 and CDR2 sequences are SEHNR and FQNEAQ (reference sequence). J lost 4 bases, V lost 2 bases, and 6 bases had no gene match. The CDR3 loop is CASSLQGAESYGYTF. CDR3 bases read: TGTGCCAGCAGCTTACAGGGGGCTGAGAGCTATGGC.

Notes on this clone: The CDR3 end lies 3 residues beyond the end of the read and is filled in from the germline J gene. The J gene is TRBJ2-6, the V gene TRBV30; TRBD1 matches at 9 bases. Germline-derived CDR1 and CDR2 are GTSNPN and SVGIG (reference sequence). J gave up 0 bases and V 3 bases, and 6 bases lay outside the gene matches. This CDR3 contains 17 residues. Incomplete CDR3 DNA: TGTGCCTGGAGCCCCGGGACAGGGTACTCTGGGGCCAACGTC. It is translated as CAWSPGTGYSGANV. The complete CDR3 protein is CAWSPGTGYSGANVLTF.

Concerning this clone itself: The CDR3 end lies 3 residues beyond the end of the read and is filled in from the germline J gene. The V call is TRBV5-1, the J call TRBJ1-2; maybe TRBD1 (6 bases). CDR3 length: 16 residues. V lost 4 bases and J 0 bases, leaving 16 bases between the germline ends. Per the germline V gene, CDR1 is SGHRS and CDR2 is YFSETQ. CDR3 bases read: TGCGCCAGCAGCACAATTGTGGACAGCCCTAACTATGGC. Translation gives CASSTIVDSPNYG. The whole CDR3 protein is CASSTIVDSPNYGYTF.

Comment on this clone: The CDR3 is cut off 3 residues early in the read; its end comes from the germline J gene. This rearrangement joins TRBV10-3 to TRBJ2-7, with 9 bases lining up with TRBD2. Germline V lookup: CDR1 ENHRY, CDR2 SYGVKD. Trimming cost V 4 bases and J 6 bases; bases outside gene matches: 10. CDR3 length equals 15 residues. The sequenced CDR3 bases are TGTGCCATCAGTGTAGGTAGCGGGAGTACGAGCGAG. Protein sequence: CAISVGSGSTSE. The complete CDR3 protein is CAISVGSGSTSEQYF.

To note about this clone: The missing CDR3 end, 3 residues past where the read stops, is filled in from the germline J gene. The chain has TRBV30 and TRBJ1-5; D gene uncertain. The germline CDR1 and CDR2 sequences are GTSNPN and SVGIG (reference sequence). Trimming shortened V by 3 bases and J by 6 bases, and 15 bases separated the two germline ends. The CDR3 consists of 14 residues. The sequenced part of the CDR3 DNA is TGTGCCTGGAGCTTGACCCTTCCGGGTCAGCCC. Residues: CAWSLTLPGQP. The full CDR3 sequence reads CAWSLTLPGQPQHF.

Notes on this clone: The DNA ends 3 residues before the CDR3 does, and the rest of the CDR3 is filled in from the germline J gene. This same CDR3 is encoded by further DNA sequences in the sample. The genes are TRBV11-2 and TRBJ1-5; D may be TRBD1 (5 bases). The CDR3 is 14 amino acids. The germline V and J ends were trimmed by 5 bases and 3 bases, with 11 bases remaining between them. Germline lookup yields CDR1 SGHAT and CDR2 FQNNGV. The chain's CDR3 is CASSPTGANQPQHF. Partial CDR3 DNA: TGTGCCAGCAGCCCTACAGGCGCCAATCAGCCC.

Concerning this clone itself: The read terminates 3 residues ahead of where the CDR3 ends, so the germline J gene completes it. The chain recombines TRBV5-1 with TRBJ1-4, with a weak D call TRBD1 (6 bases). Deletions cut 4 bases from V and 8 bases from J, with 15 bases between. The CDR3 contains 14 residues. The germline CDR1 and CDR2 sequences are SGHRS and YFSETQ. The CDR3 loop is CASSLGWDIEKLFF. The CDR3 bases that were read are TGCGCCAGCAGCCTAGGCTGGGACATCGAAAAA.

To note about this clone: With the read ending 3 residues before the CDR3 end, the germline J gene is used to fill in that end. This chain connects TRBV7-2 to TRBJ2-7; weak D call: TRBD2 (5 bases). Trimming shortened V by 1 base and J by 5 bases, and 12 bases separated the two germline ends. The V gene's germline CDR1 is SGHTA and CDR2 FQGNSA. The CDR3 extends over 14 amino acids. CDR3 residues: CASSLVVASHEQYF. The CDR3 DNA, read in part, is TGTGCCAGCAGCTTAGTCGTAGCGAGCCACGAG.

As for this clone: The read ends 3 residues before the CDR3 terminus; that terminus is restored from the germline J gene. V gene TRBV5-3 combines with J gene TRBJ2-7; TRBD2 is a possible D gene (6 bases). TRBV5-3 is flagged as an ORF with uncertain function. The CDR3 loop spans 15 amino acids. Trimming shortened V by 4 bases and J by 4 bases, and 18 bases separated the two germline ends. CDR3 bases read: TGTGCCAGAAGCCCACCGGGACTTCCGTCATACGAG. Protein sequence: CARSPPGLPSYE. The CDR3 as a whole reads CARSPPGLPSYEQYF.

In regard to this clone: Read sequence stops 3 residues before the CDR3 end, and the germline J gene provides the missing end. The chain couples TRBV5-1 to TRBJ2-5; D perhaps matches TRBD1 (6 bases). Germline values: CDR1 SGHRS, CDR2 YFSETQ. The CDR3 covers 14 residues. V was shortened by 0 bases and J by 2 bases, with 8 bases between the two germline ends. Partial CDR3 DNA: TGCGCCAGCAGCTTGGGACAGGTTCAAGAGACC. This gives the protein CASSLGQVQET. The full CDR3 sequence reads CASSLGQVQETQYF.

A word on this clone: The CDR3 end is not reached by the read, which stops 3 residues before it; the germline J gene fills it in. V and J are TRBV30 and TRBJ2-3; D is uncertain. This CDR3 has 11 amino acids. Germline CDR1 reads GTSNPN; CDR2 reads SVGIG (reference sequence). The CDR3 bases that were read are TGTGCCTGGAGCGGTCAAGAGACG. Its translation is CAWSGQET. The CDR3, in full, reads CAWSGQETQYF.

In regard to this clone: The CDR3 is cut off 3 residues early in the read; its end comes from the germline J gene. J is TRBJ2-7 and V is TRBV6-2 or TRBV6-3; 12 nucleotides match TRBD2. This CDR3 comprises 17 residues. CDR1 and CDR2 (germline): MNHEY, SVGEGT. V dropped 4 bases and J dropped 1; count of bases not matched to a gene: 8. The CDR3 sequence: CASSSTGTSGPSYEQYF. The covered CDR3 bases are TGTGCCAGCAGTTCAACCGGGACTAGCGGGCCTTCCTACGAG.

As for this clone: The read ends 3 residues before the CDR3 terminus; that terminus is restored from the germline J gene. This chain uses TRBV7-3 with TRBJ2-1; D might be TRBD2 (5 bases). CDR3 length: 15 amino acids. Germline-derived CDR1 and CDR2 are SGHTA and FQGTGA. With 5 bases removed from V and 8 bases from J, the gap between germline ends came to 19 bases. CDR3 bases read: TGTGCCAGCAGCCTCGGACTCCGGGGTAGGGATGAG. Its translation: CASSLGLRGRDE. The entire CDR3 protein reads CASSLGLRGRDEQFF.

As regards this clone: The CDR3 end lies 3 residues beyond the end of the read and is filled in from the germline J gene. The chain uses TRBV6-2 or TRBV6-3 and TRBJ2-1; D perhaps matches TRBD2 (6 bases). Trimming left V 1 base short and J 4 bases short, with 8 bases between. This CDR3 has 14 residues. Germline V gives CDR1 MNHEY, CDR2 SVGEGT. The part of the CDR3 DNA that was read is TGTGCCAGCAGTTACTGGCGGGGTTACAATGAG. It specifies CASSYWRGYNE. The entire CDR3 protein reads CASSYWRGYNEQFF.

This clone registers medium-sized by frequency. The CDR3 end is not reached by the read, which stops 3 residues before it; the germline J gene fills it in. V and J are TRBV19 and TRBJ1-4, with 7 bases fitting TRBD1. The length of the CDR3 is 13 residues. The ends lost 2 bases at V and 6 bases at J; junction bases unmatched: 0. The germline V gene encodes CDR1 LNHDA and CDR2 SQIVND (reference sequence). The CDR3 protein is CASSIQGDEKLFF. The sequenced CDR3 bases are TGTGCCAGTAGTATACAGGGGGATGAAAAA.